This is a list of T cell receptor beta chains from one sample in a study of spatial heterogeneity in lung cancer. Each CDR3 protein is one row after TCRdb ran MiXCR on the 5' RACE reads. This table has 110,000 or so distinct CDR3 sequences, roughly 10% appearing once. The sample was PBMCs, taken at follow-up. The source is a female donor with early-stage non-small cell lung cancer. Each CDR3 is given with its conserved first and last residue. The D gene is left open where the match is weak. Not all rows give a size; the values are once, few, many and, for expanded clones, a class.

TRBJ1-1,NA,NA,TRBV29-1,TGCAGCGTTGTCGGAAAGTGGAACACTGAAGCTTTCTTT,CSVVGKWNTEAFF
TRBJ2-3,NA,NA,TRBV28,TGTGCCAGCCAAGGGGGTATGTGGGCAGATACGCAGTATTTT,CASQGGMWADTQYF
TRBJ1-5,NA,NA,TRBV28,TGTGCCAGCAGGTCCCCAACAGGCCATCAGCCCCAGCATTTT,CASRSPTGHQPQHF
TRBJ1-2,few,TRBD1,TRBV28,TGTGCCAGCAGTTTGACAGGGGGAAAGAGGGGCTACACCTTC,CASSLTGGKRGYTF
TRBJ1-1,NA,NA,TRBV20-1,TGCAGTGCTAGAGATCGCGTCACTGAAGCTTTCTTT,CSARDRVTEAFF
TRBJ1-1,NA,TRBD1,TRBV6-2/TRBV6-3,TGTGCCAGCAGAACCTTCGGACAGGGGGGAAGTGGAACTGAAGCTTTCTTT,CASRTFGQGGSGTEAFF
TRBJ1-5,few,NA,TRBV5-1,TGCGCCAGCAGCTACGGGGACGAACAGCCCCAGCATTTT,CASSYGDEQPQHF
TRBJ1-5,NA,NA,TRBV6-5,TGTGCATCCCGGCCACAGGGCGGACAGCCCCAGCATTTT,CASRPQGGQPQHF
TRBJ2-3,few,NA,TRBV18,TGTGCCACCCTTGGTGCCGTCGGGAGCACAGATACGCAGTATTTT,CATLGAVGSTDTQYF
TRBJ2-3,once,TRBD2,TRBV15,TGTGCCACCAGCCTCGGACTAGCGGGAGACGCAGATACGCAGTATTTT,CATSLGLAGDADTQYF
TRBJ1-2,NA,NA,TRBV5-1,TGCGCCAGCAGCTTGGAGCCCAACTATGGCTACACCTTC,CASSLEPNYGYTF
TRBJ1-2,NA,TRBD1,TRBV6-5,TGTGCCAGCAGTTACTCATACAGGGGTGGCGGCTACACCTTC,CASSYSYRGGGYTF
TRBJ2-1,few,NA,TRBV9,TGTGCCAGCAGCGTAGATGGCGGGTCCTACAATGAGCAGTTCTTC,CASSVDGGSYNEQFF
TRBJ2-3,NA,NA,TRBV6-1,TGTGCCAGCGCCCAGACTTCGCAGCGTGCAGATACGCAGTATTTT,CASAQTSQRADTQYF
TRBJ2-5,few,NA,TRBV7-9,TGTGCCAGCAGCCCAGAGTTGGCCCAAGAGACCCAGTACTTC,CASSPELAQETQYF
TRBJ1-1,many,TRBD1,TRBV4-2,TGTGCCAGCAGGGGACAGACGAACACTGAAGCTTTCTTT,CASRGQTNTEAFF
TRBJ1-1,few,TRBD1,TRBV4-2,TGTGCCAGCAGCCCAGGACAGGGGCCGAACACTGAAGCTTTCTTT,CASSPGQGPNTEAFF
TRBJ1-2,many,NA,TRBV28,TGTGCCAGCAGTTCAGGGAGCTCCCGCTACACCTTC,CASSSGSSRYTF
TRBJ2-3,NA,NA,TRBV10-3,TGTGCCATCAGTGAGCCCGCCGATACGCAGTATTTT,CAISEPADTQYF
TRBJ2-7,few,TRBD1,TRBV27,TGTGCCAGCAGTCCGAGACAGGGGGCCAGCGAGCAGTACTTC,CASSPRQGASEQYF
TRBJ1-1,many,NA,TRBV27,TGTGCCAGCAGTTTTACGATGAACACTGAAGCTTTCTTT,CASSFTMNTEAFF
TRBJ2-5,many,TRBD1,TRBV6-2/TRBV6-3,TGTGCCAGCAGTAAAATCGGACAGGCAATCCAAGAGACCCAGTACTTC,CASSKIGQAIQETQYF
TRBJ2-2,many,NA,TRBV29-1,TGCAGCGCCGGCGAGAGGGGCACCGGGGAGCTGTTTTTT,CSAGERGTGELFF
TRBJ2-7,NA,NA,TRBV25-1,TGTGCCAGCAGTGAATACCGGGACATGACCTACGAGCAGTACTTC,CASSEYRDMTYEQYF
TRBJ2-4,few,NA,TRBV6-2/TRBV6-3,TGTGCCAGCAGTTACACACCAGCGTCGAACATTCAGTACTTC,CASSYTPASNIQYF
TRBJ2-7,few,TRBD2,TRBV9,TGTGCCAGCAGCGGAGAGACTAGCGGGGCCACCTACGAGCAGTACTTC,CASSGETSGATYEQYF
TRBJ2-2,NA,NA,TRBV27,TGTGCCAGCAGCCAAGAAATTGGGAGGAGGACCGGGGAGCTGTTTTTT,CASSQEIGRRTGELFF
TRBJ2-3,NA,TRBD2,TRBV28,TGTGCCAGCAGTGGGACTAGCGGGAGACCTAGCACAGATACGCAGTATTTT,CASSGTSGRPSTDTQYF
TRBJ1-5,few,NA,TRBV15,NA,CATSRDRGYDFRGNQPQHF
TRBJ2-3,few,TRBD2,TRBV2,TGTGCCAGCAACCCCGGGACTAACACAGATACGCAGTATTTT,CASNPGTNTDTQYF
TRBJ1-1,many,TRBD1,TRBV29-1,TGCAGCGTTTCCGACAGGGCGAACACTGAAGCTTTCTTT,CSVSDRANTEAFF
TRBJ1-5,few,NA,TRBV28,TGTGCCAGCAGTTCTTGGACAGAAGGCAATCAGCCCCAGCATTTT,CASSSWTEGNQPQHF
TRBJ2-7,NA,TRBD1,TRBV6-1,TGTGCCAGCCGAACAGGGGGGTCCTACGAGCAGTACTTC,CASRTGGSYEQYF
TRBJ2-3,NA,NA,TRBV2,TGTGCCAGCAGTGAGGAAAACACAGATACGCAGTATTTT,CASSEENTDTQYF
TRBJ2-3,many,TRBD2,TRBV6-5,TGTGCCAGCAGCCGGGGGGACTATGATACGCAGTATTTT,CASSRGDYDTQYF
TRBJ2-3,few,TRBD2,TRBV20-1,TGCAGTGCCTACGACTCGGGAGGGCGAGATACGCAGTATTTT,CSAYDSGGRDTQYF
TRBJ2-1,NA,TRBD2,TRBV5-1,TGCGCCAGCAGCCAGGGACGCCTAGCGGCCCTCCGATACAATGAGCAGTTCTTC,CASSQGRLAALRYNEQFF
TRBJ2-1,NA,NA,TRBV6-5,TGTGCCAGCAGTTACTCTAGAATTCATGAGCAGTTCTTC,CASSYSRIHEQFF
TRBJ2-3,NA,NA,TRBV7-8,TGTGCCAGCAGCGCTGGCGGGCCAGATACGCAGTATTTT,CASSAGGPDTQYF
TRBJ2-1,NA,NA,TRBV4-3,TGCGCCAGCAGCCAAGTTGAGGGGATCAGTGAGCAGTTCTTC,CASSQVEGISEQFF
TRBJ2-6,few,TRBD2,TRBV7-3,TGTGCCAGCAGCCAGGGAGGGGCTCGGGCCAACGTCCTGACTTTC,CASSQGGARANVLTF
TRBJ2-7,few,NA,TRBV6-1,TGTGCCAGCAGTGAGGGGGTCCTACGTACCTACGAGCAGTACTTC,CASSEGVLRTYEQYF
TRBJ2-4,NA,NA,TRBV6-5,TGTGCCAGCAGTTACACCTTGGACCAAAACATTCAGTACTTC,CASSYTLDQNIQYF
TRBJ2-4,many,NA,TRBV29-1,TGCAGCGCCGACATGAGTAACATTCAGTACTTC,CSADMSNIQYF
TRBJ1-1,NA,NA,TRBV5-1,TGCGCCAGCAGCTTGGTTCCGGGGACTGAAGCTTTCTTT,CASSLVPGTEAFF
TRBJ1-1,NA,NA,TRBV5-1,TGCGCCAGCAGCTTGGGGGCAGGGTCTGCCTATGAAGCTTTCTTT,CASSLGAGSAYEAFF
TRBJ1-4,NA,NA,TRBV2,TGTGCCAGCAGTGAAGGTTACAATGAAAAACTGTTTTTT,CASSEGYNEKLFF
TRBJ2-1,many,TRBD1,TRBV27,TGTGCCAGCAGGACAGGGGCGACGAATGAGCAGTTCTTC,CASRTGATNEQFF
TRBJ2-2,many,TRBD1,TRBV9,TGTGCCAGCAGCGTAGTCTCCGACAGGGGCTCCGGGGAGCTGTTTTTT,CASSVVSDRGSGELFF
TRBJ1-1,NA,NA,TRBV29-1,TGCAGCGCCAGACAAATTGAAGCTTTCTTT,CSARQIEAFF
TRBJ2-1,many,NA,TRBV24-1,TGTGCCACCAGTGATACTGGCCGCATATTGAATGAGCAGTTCTTC,CATSDTGRILNEQFF